This TCR beta chain was documented in a study of blood T cell repertoires in COVID-19. Across the whole study: The cDNA or gDNA used as material had been derived from T cells, B-cell-depleted T cells, or PBMCs.

In germline, CDR1 is MDHEN, CDR2 SYDVKM. The junction had 1 base not matched to a gene; V was cut back by 8 bases and J by 3 bases. This CDR3 has 12 residues. Sequencing was performed with immunoSEQ multiplex PCR; in TCRdb, only in-frame clones are kept and a portion is missing. The profile shows about 200,000 clones, 80% to 90% of them singletons. The sequence came from a woman of 80 years or more with acute or convalescent COVID-19. The sample taken for sequencing was peripheral blood. This chain joins TRBV28 and TRBJ2-4, with 7 nucleotides matching TRBD2. In DNA, the CDR3 is TGTGCCAGCGGACTAGACAAAAACATTCAGTACTTC. Translating it yields CASGLDKNIQYF.